A single TCR beta chain is shown here with its context. No antigen is known for it. These data originate in a study of T cell repertoires in cytomegalovirus infection. Study-wide background: CMV epitopes that were recently identified and HLA-C-restricted were used alongside well-studied HLA-B-restricted ones. Matching HLA type and CMV infection were both indicated by public TCR beta signatures. General study findings and limits: The ex vivo response was dominated by HLA-C-restricted CMV-specific TCR beta clonotypes. Adding up the frequency of public TCR beta families identified people who carried CMV plus the relevant HLA.

TCRdb used MiXCR to reprocess the reads, holding one entry per CDR3 protein. The sample carries approximately 300,000 distinct CDR3 sequences, just under 30% recorded once. The V and J ends lost 5 bases and 6 bases, in that order; junction bases with no gene match: 4. CDR3 size: 15 residues. CDR1 and CDR2 from the germline V gene are MNHEY and SMNVEV (reference sequence). Source: cultured PBMCs, taken from culture after CMV antigen stimulation. The rearrangement joins TRBV27 to TRBJ2-1; 13 nucleotides agree with TRBD2. The source of this sequence is a human donor in good health (CMV status not recorded). Some clones in this sample may be carry-over from other donors' samples. In nucleotides, the CDR3 is TGTGCCAGCAGTCTGGGACTAGCGGGAAGCAATGAGCAGTTCTTC. Its protein is CASSLGLAGSNEQFF.